This T cell receptor (beta chain) was sequenced in a study of shared clonotypes between healthy human individuals. In its sample, this clone was seen once. TCRdb keeps only in-frame clones here, not all; method: immunoSEQ multiplex PCR. The table has over 850,000 clones, roughly 74% seen once. V shed 3 bases and J 1 base; nucleotides not matched to a gene: 6. The CDR3 has 18 residues. Looked up from germline, CDR1 is MGHDK and CDR2 is SYGVNS. This TCR came from a man aged 18 to 29 in good health. Some clones in this sample may be carry-over from other donors' samples. The rearrangement joins TRBV25-1 to TRBJ2-3; 14 nucleotides agree with TRBD2. Sequenced material: memory CD4+ T cells from PBMCs. The subset: CD45RA-negative fraction. The CDR3 DNA follows: TGTGCCAGCAGTGAGGGACTAGCGGGAGTTGGGGGCACAGATACGCAGTATTTT. It codes for CASSEGLAGVGGTDTQYF.